These 6 T cell receptor beta chains were all obtained from the same sample, sequenced in a study of shared clonotypes between healthy human individuals (dated by TCRdb to 2020 to 2021). Library creation used the immunoSEQ multiplex PCR assay. The clones in this table, taken by TCRdb from immuneACCESS, are in-frame only. Not every clone is retained; where verified, under half of the shortfall comes from an unresolved V gene, and the cause of the rest is unknown. This sample is represented by about 2,500,000 clones; around 90% of them were singletons. More than 0.12% of the sample is in the top ten clones. Source material: naive CD4+ T cells sorted from blood. This sample's cell subset or site label indicates: CD45RA+ positively selected. The source is a man aged 18 to 30 in good health.

The chain couples TRBV19 to TRBJ2-2; TRBD2 aligns across 10 bases. Germline CDR1 LNHDA, CDR2 SQIVND (reference sequence). There are 14 residues in the CDR3. V was pared by 9 bases and J by 6 bases, with 7 bases of the junction left unmatched. The CDR3 region has the DNA TGTGCCAGCAGGCTAGCGGGAGTGCCCGGGGAGCTGTTTTTT. It yields the protein CASRLAGVPGELFF.

The chain combines TRBV7-2 with TRBJ2-4; 14 positions match TRBD2. CDR3 length: 19 residues. Trimming removed 5 bases from V and 1 base from J; junction bases left unmatched: 10. The germline gives CDR1 SGHTA, CDR2 FQGNSA. CDR3 nucleotides: TGTGCCAGCAGCGACCGACTAGCGGGAGGGCCCTCGGCCAAAAACATTCAGTACTTC. Translating gives CASSDRLAGGPSAKNIQYF.

The rearrangement uses TRBV2 and TRBJ2-1; TRBD2 is a possible D gene (5 bases). The length of the CDR3 is 14 residues. Trimming took 7 bases from V and 7 from J, leaving 17 bases between them. Germline V gene data show CDR1 as SNHLY and CDR2 as FYNNEI. In nucleotides, the CDR3 is TGTGCCAGCAAGGGAGCGAAGGTAGTGAATGAGCAGTTCTTC. It encodes CASKGAKVVNEQFF.

This chain joins TRBV7-9 and TRBJ2-1; 8 nucleotides agree with TRBD1. CDR3 length equals 16 residues. Germline loops: CDR1 SEHNR, CDR2 FQNEAQ (reference sequence). The J segment lost 0 bases and the V segment lost 5 bases, leaving 6 bases of the junction unmatched. The CDR3 nucleotides read TGTGCCAGCAGCCCCAGGGACAGGTTCTCCTACAATGAGCAGTTCTTC. Its translation is CASSPRDRFSYNEQFF.

Points on this clone: The same CDR3 is also encoded by other DNA sequences in this sample. CDR3 sequence (DNA): TGTGCCACCAGCAGCCGGGGACAGCCTAACTATGGCTACACCTTC. Its translation: CATSSRGQPNYGYTF. The chain joins TRBV15 to TRBJ1-2; TRBD1 aligns across 7 bases. Germline V gene data show CDR1 as LNHNV and CDR2 as YYDKDF (reference sequence). J was trimmed by 0 bases and V by 3 bases; bases with no gene match: 4. CDR3 length: 15 residues.

Note on this clone: This specimen includes other DNA sequences encoding the same CDR3. The rearrangement links TRBV15 to TRBJ1-5, with TRBD1 identical over 7 bases. CDR3 length equals 14 residues. The trim removed 3 bases at V and 1 base at J, leaving 0 bases unmatched. Germline assignment: CDR1 LNHNV and CDR2 YYDKDF (reference sequence). This CDR3 is CATSRGQSNQPQHF. Written as DNA, the CDR3 is TGTGCCACCAGCAGGGGACAGAGCAATCAGCCCCAGCATTTT.